This T cell receptor (beta chain) was sequenced for a study of STAT5B mutations in CD4+ large granular lymphocyte leukemia. CDR1 MNHEY and CDR2 SVGAGI come from the germline V gene. The CDR3 sequence is 11 residues long. Trimming left V 4 bases short and J 2 bases short, with 2 bases between. The table came from immunoSEQ multiplex PCR; TCRdb's copy has only in-frame clones and leaves some out. The profile shows tens of thousands of clones, 70% to 90% of them singletons. Buffy coats from healthy blood donors served as controls. A word on this clone: Its specificity is unknown.

Study-wide findings and caveats: Higher CD4+ than CD8+ T-LGLL clonality might reflect small sample size. Main leukemic clonotypes were patient-specific, but more than 20% appeared at low frequency elsewhere.

The TCR originated in a human donor in good health. The specimen was CD4+ T cells from blood buffy coats. This rearrangement joins TRBV6-5 to TRBJ1-1, with D hard to call. The CDR3 DNA reads TGTGCCAGCAGTTCTAACACTGAAGCTTTCTTT. Translating gives CASSSNTEAFF.